These 27 T cell receptor beta chains came from one sample sequenced in a study of blood T cell repertoires in COVID-19. This table comes from immunoSEQ multiplex PCR, and its TCRdb copy is limited to in-frame clones, with some not included. The table lists hundreds of thousands of clones, about 83% of them singletons. Sequencing was done on a sample of peripheral blood. These receptor sequences come from a woman in her 50s who had recovered from COVID-19.

This rearrangement joins TRBV2 to TRBJ1-2; D gene ambiguous. Germline loops: CDR1 SNHLY, CDR2 FYNNEI. V was pared by 2 bases and J by 4 bases, with 5 bases between. The length of the CDR3 is 12 residues. The CDR3 region is CASSENSYGYTF. CDR3 DNA sequence: TGTGCCAGCAGTGAAAACAGCTATGGCTACACCTTC.

This clone appeared once. The chain joins TRBV18 to TRBJ2-6, with D maybe TRBD2 (6 bases). V lost 1 base to trimming and J lost 0 bases, with 16 bases between them. CDR3 length equals 19 residues. CDR1 is KGHSH, CDR2 LQKENI, per germline. CDR3: CASSPRTIQGLSGANVLTF. DNA of the CDR3: TGTGCCAGCTCACCACGAACCATTCAGGGACTCTCTGGGGCCAACGTCCTGACTTTC.

The V call is TRBV10-3, the J call TRBJ2-3; D is uncertain. The CDR3 contains 13 residues. Germline V gene data show CDR1 as ENHRY and CDR2 as SYGVKD. The V end was cut by 0 bases, the J end by 6 bases, with 7 bases between. In DNA, the CDR3 is TGTGCCATCAGTGAGTCCACGGTCGATACGCAGTATTTT. This sequence encodes CAISESTVDTQYF.

This rearrangement joins TRBV3-1 (or the pseudogene TRBV3-2) to TRBJ2-2, with 8 bases lining up with TRBD1. The trim removed 5 bases at V and 7 bases at J, leaving 12 bases unmatched. The length of the CDR3 is 16 residues. The germline V gene has CDR1 LGHDT and CDR2 YNNKEL (reference sequence). The CDR3 here is CASSITSGGAGGELFF. The CDR3 coding sequence is TGTGCCAGCAGCATTACCTCAGGGGGCGCGGGCGGGGAGCTGTTTTTT.

As for this clone: The same CDR3 also results from other DNA sequences found in this sample. The genes are TRBV5-1 and TRBJ1-2; 8 bases match TRBD1. Germline trimming cut 4 bases from V and 3 bases from J; bases unmatched to any gene: 2. The CDR3 has 13 amino acids. Germline CDR1 reads SGHRS; CDR2 reads YFSETQ. The CDR3 region is CASSPGGDYGYTF. CDR3 sequence (DNA): TGCGCCAGCAGCCCAGGGGGCGACTATGGCTACACCTTC.

This chain links TRBV6-1 with TRBJ2-7; tentatively, D is TRBD2 (6 bases). Germline CDR1 is MNHNS and CDR2 is SASEGT. Trimming took 0 bases from V and 5 from J, leaving 17 bases between them. The CDR3 contains 16 residues. This chain's CDR3 is CASSEAQGRGSDEQYF. The CDR3 bases are TGTGCCAGCAGTGAAGCGCAAGGGCGGGGAAGCGACGAGCAGTACTTC.

The chain joins TRBV7-3 to TRBJ1-2; 7 bases are a match to TRBD1. This CDR3 is built from 14 residues. Germline lookup yields CDR1 SGHTA and CDR2 FQGTGA. V shed 3 bases and J 3 bases; nucleotides not matched to a gene: 4. This CDR3 reads CASSFPGTDYGYTF. The CDR3, as DNA: TGTGCCAGCAGCTTCCCCGGGACAGACTATGGCTACACCTTC. Based on the CDR3 plus reference TRBV7-3 and TRBJ1-2, the full variable domain is GAGVSQTPSNKVTEKGKYVELRCDPISGHTALYWYRQSLGQGPEFLIYFQGTGAADDSGLPNDRFFAVRPEGSVSTLKIQRTERGDSAVYLCASSFPGTDYGYTFGSGTRLTVV.

The CDR3 DNA follows: TGTGCCAGCAGCGGAACGACTAGCGGGAGCTCCTACGAGCAGTACTTC. Its protein product is CASSGTTSGSSYEQYF. The genes are TRBV7-9 and TRBJ2-7; 12 bases line up with TRBD2. Germline-derived CDR1 and CDR2 are SEHNR and FQNEAQ (reference sequence). The junction had 5 bases not matched to a gene; V was cut back by 5 bases and J by 0 bases. This CDR3 contains 16 residues. The full variable domain, its missing parts supplied by reference TRBV7-9 and TRBJ2-7, is DTGVSQNPRHKITKRGQNVTFRCDPISEHNRLYWYRQTLGQGPEFLTYFQNEAQLEKSRLLSDRFSAERPKGSFSTLEIQRTEQGDSAMYLCASSGTTSGSSYEQYFGPGTRLTVT.

The J gene is TRBJ2-5, the V gene TRBV28, with D perhaps TRBD2 (6 bases). The germline V and J ends were trimmed by 4 bases and 0 bases, with 12 bases remaining between them. Germline CDR1 MDHEN, CDR2 SYDVKM. The CDR3 extends over 15 amino acids. The CDR3 region is CASSSSGGHQETQYF. In DNA, the CDR3 is TGTGCCAGCAGTTCCTCCGGGGGACACCAAGAGACCCAGTACTTC. Based on the CDR3 plus reference TRBV28 and TRBJ2-5, the full variable domain is DVKVTQSSRYLVKRTGEKVFLECVQDMDHENMFWYRQDPGLGLRLIYFSYDVKMKEKGDIPEGYSVSREKKERFSLILESASTNQTSMYLCASSSSGGHQETQYFGPGTRLLVL.

The chain joins TRBV7-2 to TRBJ1-2; 7 positions match TRBD1. V was clipped by 1 base and J by 8 bases; unmatched bases: 7. There are 14 residues in the CDR3. The germline gives CDR1 SGHTA, CDR2 FQGNSA. For the CDR3, the DNA is TGTGCCAGCAGCTTAGGGAAACAGGGGCCGGGCTACACCTTC. Its protein product is CASSLGKQGPGYTF.

J is TRBJ1-5 and V is TRBV4-3; D remains ambiguous. The V gene's germline CDR1 is LGHNA and CDR2 YSLEER. V lost 2 bases and J lost 2, with 10 bases in between. The CDR3 loop spans 15 amino acids. The CDR3 DNA sequence: TGCGCCAGCAGCCAAACCCGACGGGGCAATCAGCCCCAGCATTTT. It translates to CASSQTRRGNQPQHF.

The V and J genes are TRBV27 and TRBJ2-4; D is possibly TRBD2 (6 bases). The CDR3 consists of 14 residues. The V gene lost 5 bases and the J gene lost 7 bases, with 15 bases spanning the gap. From germline, CDR1 is MNHEY and CDR2 SMNVEV (reference sequence). The CDR3 nucleotides are TGTGCCAGCAGTGGGGGGACCGCCGGTAACATTCAGTACTTC. Protein sequence: CASSGGTAGNIQYF.

V is TRBV27 and J is TRBJ2-7; 11 bases map to TRBD2. The germline V gene encodes CDR1 MNHEY and CDR2 SMNVEV (reference sequence). Unmatched junction bases numbered 7, after V lost 5 bases and J lost 4 bases. This CDR3 is built from 15 residues. In DNA form, the CDR3 reads TGTGCCAGCAGTGTTATAGCGGGAGGGCCTTACGAGCAGTACTTC. It is translated as CASSVIAGGPYEQYF.

The chain employs TRBV24-1 and TRBJ2-7, with a weak D call TRBD1 (6 bases). The CDR3 totals 13 residues. CDR1 and CDR2 from the germline V gene are KGHDR and SFDVKD. V shed 7 bases and J shed 0 bases, with 9 bases lying between them. The CDR3: CATSGTHSYEQYF. CDR3 DNA sequence: TGTGCCACCAGCGGGACACACTCCTACGAGCAGTACTTC.

The rearrangement uses TRBV6-2 or TRBV6-3 and TRBJ2-1; the D is unclear. The CDR3 extends over 13 amino acids. CDR1 MNHEY and CDR2 SVGEGT come from the germline V gene. V was clipped by 1 base and J by 9 bases, with 10 bases between them. The CDR3 spells CASSYLTRGEQFF. The DNA of the CDR3 is TGTGCCAGCAGTTACTTAACCCGCGGTGAGCAGTTCTTC.

The chain is built from TRBV27 and TRBJ1-4, with no clear D. From germline, CDR1 is MNHEY and CDR2 SMNVEV (reference sequence). The CDR3 runs 14 residues. V was pared by 0 bases and J by 3 bases, with 5 bases between. The CDR3 region is CASSLSAPNEKLFF. The CDR3 bases are TGTGCCAGCAGTTTATCGGCACCTAATGAAAAACTGTTTTTT. Filled out from reference TRBV27 and TRBJ1-4, the complete variable domain reads EAQVTQNPRYLITVTGKKLTVTCSQNMNHEYMSWYRQDPGLGLRQIYYSMNVEVTDKGDVPEGYKVSRKEKRNFPLILESPSPNQTSLYFCASSLSAPNEKLFFGSGTQLSVL.

The rearrangement links TRBV10-3 to TRBJ1-2; weak D call: TRBD1 (6 bases). The CDR3 contains 13 residues. V was pared by 10 bases and J by 4 bases, with 16 bases between. Germline V gene lookup returns CDR1 ENHRY and CDR2 SYGVKD. In DNA, the CDR3 is TGTGCCACTCAGGGGACAAGTCTCTATGGCTACACCTTC. Its protein is CATQGTSLYGYTF.

V and J are TRBV6-2 or TRBV6-3 and TRBJ2-7, with 7 positions matching TRBD2. After removal of 0 bases from V and 3 bases from J, the junction contained 2 bases not matched to a gene. Germline V gives CDR1 MNHEY, CDR2 SVGEGT. CDR3 length equals 14 residues. This CDR3 is CASSYSGRGYEQYF. The CDR3 nucleotides are TGTGCCAGCAGTTACTCGGGGAGGGGCTACGAGCAGTACTTC.

The V call is TRBV23-1, the J call TRBJ1-6; the D is unclear. TRBV23-1 is sorted into the ORF group, with uncertain function. The CDR3 consists of 15 residues. V lost 8 bases and J lost 5, with 16 bases in between. This CDR3 reads CASPPGTPDNSPLHF. CDR3 DNA sequence: TGCGCCAGCCCGCCAGGCACCCCCGATAATTCACCCCTCCACTTT.

This clone was counted a few times. Other DNA sequences in the same sample also yield this CDR3. The chain is built from TRBV24-1 and TRBJ1-5, with 10 positions matching TRBD1. The CDR3 runs to 15 residues. From germline, CDR1 is KGHDR and CDR2 SFDVKD. V was pared by 2 bases and J by 5 bases, with 2 bases of the junction left unmatched. The CDR3 nucleotides read TGTGCCACCAGTGATTCTGGGACAGGGGATCAGCCCCAGCATTTT. It is translated as CATSDSGTGDQPQHF.

The chain couples TRBV4-1 to TRBJ1-4; 7 positions agree with TRBD1. Germline values: CDR1 MGHRA, CDR2 YSYEKL. The CDR3 loop spans 14 amino acids. J gave up 7 bases and V 5 bases, and 7 bases lay outside the gene matches. The CDR3 nucleotides are TGCGCCAGCAGCGCGGGACAGCAGGGTGAAAAACTGTTTTTT. Its translation is CASSAGQQGEKLFF.

J is TRBJ2-1 and V is TRBV5-1, with D perhaps matching TRBD1 (5 bases). V was pared by 0 bases and J by 3 bases, with 13 bases between. The CDR3 covers 16 residues. Germline V gives CDR1 SGHRS, CDR2 YFSETQ. The CDR3 loop is CASSLVQGIIYNEQFF. Written as DNA, the CDR3 is TGCGCCAGCAGCTTGGTGCAGGGAATAATCTACAATGAGCAGTTCTTC.

This chain links TRBV12-3 or TRBV12-4 with TRBJ1-1; D remains ambiguous. The V end was cut by 5 bases, the J end by 2 bases, with 9 bases between. The CDR3 covers 13 residues. The CDR3 DNA is TGTGCCAGCAGTCCTAATGAAAACACTGAAGCTTTCTTT. Encoded protein: CASSPNENTEAFF.

V and J are TRBV12-3 or TRBV12-4 and TRBJ2-1; TRBD1 might be the D (6 bases). V gave up 8 bases and J gave up 5 bases, with 13 bases separating them. The length of the CDR3 is 13 residues. The CDR3 DNA follows: TGTGCCAGCTCTACAGGGTCAGACAATGAGCAGTTCTTC. As protein: CASSTGSDNEQFF.

J is TRBJ2-4 and V is TRBV5-4; 7 bases fit TRBD2. The CDR3 is 16 residues long. Germline CDR1 is SGHNT and CDR2 is YYREEE (reference sequence). Unmatched junction bases numbered 3, after V lost 0 bases and J lost 0 bases. CDR3 amino acids: CASSLGGGLAKNIQYF. CDR3 DNA sequence: TGTGCCAGCAGCTTGGGGGGAGGGCTAGCCAAAAACATTCAGTACTTC.

This chain links TRBV7-8 with TRBJ2-7; D perhaps matches TRBD1 (5 bases). CDR3 length equals 16 residues. V was shortened by 2 bases and J by 4 bases, with 18 bases between the two germline ends. The germline V gene encodes CDR1 SGHVS and CDR2 FQNEAQ. The DNA for the CDR3 is TGTGCCAGCAGCTTAACCCTAGGCAGGGAAATTTACGAGCAGTACTTC. Translated: CASSLTLGREIYEQYF. Full variable domain (outside the CDR3, taken from reference TRBV7-8 and TRBJ2-7): GAGVSQSPRYKVAKRGQDVALRCDPISGHVSLFWYQQALGQGPEFLTYFQNEAQLDKSGLPSDRFFAERPEGSVSTLKIQRTQQEDSAVYLCASSLTLGREIYEQYFGPGTRLTVT.

About this clone itself: At the DNA level, this CDR3 is encoded by other sequences in the same sample as well. The chain is built from TRBV27 and TRBJ2-7, with TRBD1 matching over 8 bases. V lost 6 bases and J lost 3; bases outside the gene matches: 7. The length of the CDR3 is 14 residues. CDR1 MNHEY and CDR2 SMNVEV come from the germline V gene (reference sequence). The CDR3 loop is CASSPDRGGYEQYF. The CDR3 DNA reads TGTGCCAGCAGCCCCGACAGGGGAGGCTACGAGCAGTACTTC.